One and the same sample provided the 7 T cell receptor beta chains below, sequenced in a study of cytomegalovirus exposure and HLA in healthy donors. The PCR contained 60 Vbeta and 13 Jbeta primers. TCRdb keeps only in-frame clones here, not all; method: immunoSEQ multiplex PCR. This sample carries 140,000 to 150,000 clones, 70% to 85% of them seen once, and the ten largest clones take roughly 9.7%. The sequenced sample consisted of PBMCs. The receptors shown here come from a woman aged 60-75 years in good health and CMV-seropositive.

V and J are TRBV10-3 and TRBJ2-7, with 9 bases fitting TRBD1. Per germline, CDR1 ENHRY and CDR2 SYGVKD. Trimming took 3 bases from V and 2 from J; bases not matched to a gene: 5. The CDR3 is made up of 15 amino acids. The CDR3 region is CAISDRQGGPYEQYF. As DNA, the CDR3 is TGTGCCATCAGTGATCGACAGGGGGGCCCCTACGAGCAGTACTTC.

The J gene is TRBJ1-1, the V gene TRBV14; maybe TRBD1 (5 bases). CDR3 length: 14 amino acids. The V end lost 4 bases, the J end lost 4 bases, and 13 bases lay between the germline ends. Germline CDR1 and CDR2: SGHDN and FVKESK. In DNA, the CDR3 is TGTGCCAGCAGCCTCCGTGGGGGGGGCACTGAAGCTTTCTTT. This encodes CASSLRGGGTEAFF.

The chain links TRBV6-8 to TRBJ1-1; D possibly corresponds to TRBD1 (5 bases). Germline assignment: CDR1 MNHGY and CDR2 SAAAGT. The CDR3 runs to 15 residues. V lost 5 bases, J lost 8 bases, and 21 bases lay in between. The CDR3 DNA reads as TGTGCCAGCAGTCAATCAGGGCCCGTGAAAACGGAAGCTTTCTTT. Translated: CASSQSGPVKTEAFF.

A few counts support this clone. The CDR3 loop reads CASSLDGMSTGASYEQYF. Here the CDR3 DNA reads TGCGCCAGCAGCTTGGATGGGATGTCGACAGGCGCCTCCTACGAGCAGTACTTC. This chain uses TRBV5-1 with TRBJ2-7, with D tentatively TRBD1 (6 bases). The CDR3 is made up of 18 amino acids. Deletions cut 0 bases from V and 0 bases from J, with 19 bases between. Per the germline V gene, CDR1 is SGHRS and CDR2 is YFSETQ.

CDR3 nucleotides: TGTGCCAGCAAAAGACAGGGGTCGGATCCCTACGAGCAGTACTTC. This gives the protein CASKRQGSDPYEQYF. This rearrangement joins TRBV7-2 to TRBJ2-7; 8 bases agree with TRBD1. Germline CDR1 SGHTA, CDR2 FQGNSA. This CDR3 region has 15 residues. The V segment lost 7 bases and the J segment 2 bases; nucleotides outside the gene matches: 10.

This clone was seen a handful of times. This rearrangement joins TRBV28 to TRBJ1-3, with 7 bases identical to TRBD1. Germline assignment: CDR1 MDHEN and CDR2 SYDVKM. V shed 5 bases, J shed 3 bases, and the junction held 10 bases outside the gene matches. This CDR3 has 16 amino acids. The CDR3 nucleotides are TGTGCCAGCAGTCTCGCTGGACAGGTGGGTGGAAACACCATATATTTT. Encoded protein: CASSLAGQVGGNTIYF. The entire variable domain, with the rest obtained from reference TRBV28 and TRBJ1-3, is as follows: DVKVTQSSRYLVKRTGEKVFLECVQDMDHENMFWYRQDPGLGLRLIYFSYDVKMKEKGDIPEGYSVSREKKERFSLILESASTNQTSMYLCASSLAGQVGGNTIYFGEGSWLTVV.

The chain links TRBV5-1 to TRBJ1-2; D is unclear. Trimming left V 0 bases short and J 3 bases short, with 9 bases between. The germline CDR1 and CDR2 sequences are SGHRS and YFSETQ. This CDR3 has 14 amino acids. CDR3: CASSLDSNDYGYTF. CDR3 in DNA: TGCGCCAGCAGCTTGGACAGCAACGACTATGGCTACACCTTC.